The rows below give T cell receptor beta chains drawn from one sample of a study of T cells expressing NK-cell markers. Using the 5' RACE reads, TCRdb records one entry per CDR3 protein without DNA. Here the sample table reports some 390,000 distinct CDR3 sequences. The specimen was blood T cells: a sorted CD56 or NKG2C T cell subset, CD4+ or CD8+ T cells, or bulk PBMC T cells (not recorded which). The receptors here all came from a woman between 50 and 59 years old in good health. The CDR3 runs from the conserved cysteine through the conserved F or W. Each record gives: J gene, V gene, CDR3 protein.

TRBJ2-7 TRBV9 CASSVTGTNYEQYF
TRBJ2-1 TRBV20-1 CSAARLALSYNEQFF
TRBJ2-1 TRBV12-3/TRBV12-4 CASSLALRGGYEQFF
TRBJ2-5 TRBV20-1 CSARDRPAGDQETQYF
TRBJ2-1 TRBV7-9 CASSLEFEWGAVEQFF
TRBJ1-2 TRBV4-1 CASSQGMGQEPLRYTF
TRBJ1-2 TRBV19 CASSVAGTAMNYGYTF
TRBJ2-5 TRBV20-1 CSASELAGDGWTQYF
TRBJ2-1 TRBV11-2 CASSLRGGRASYNEQFF
TRBJ1-1 TRBV20-1 CSAPAQGRGTEAFF
TRBJ1-5 TRBV20-1 CSAGDSEYQPQHF
TRBJ2-1 TRBV6-4 CASSAETGSFYNEQFF
TRBJ2-7 TRBV5-1 CASSFPPGVYEQYF
TRBJ2-7 TRBV7-2 CASSLAGPHVEQYF
TRBJ2-2 TRBV24-1 CAVSRGVTGELFF
TRBJ2-1 TRBV12-3/TRBV12-4 CASSPGLAGYYNEQFF
TRBJ2-3 TRBV5-1 CASSRERGSTDTQYF
TRBJ2-5 TRBV9 CASSAASIQETQYF
TRBJ2-3 TRBV20-1 CSARHGTSGWWEDTQYF
TRBJ2-1 TRBV19 CASSIMTGRTYNEQFF
TRBJ2-1 TRBV12-3/TRBV12-4 CASSFSGGNDEQFF
TRBJ1-1 TRBV7-2 CASSRPGDRNTEAFF
TRBJ2-1 TRBV6-1 CASSEARGVEADQFF
TRBJ2-7 TRBV5-1 CASSLGQRSSYEQYF
TRBJ2-1 TRBV20-1 CSARDGAVSYNEQFF
TRBJ2-2 TRBV12-3/TRBV12-4 CASNPTGVSAGELFF
TRBJ1-4 TRBV28 CASSSGGTTNEKLFF
TRBJ1-3 TRBV6-6 CASSYSPGQGGDTIYF
TRBJ2-3 TRBV29-1 CSVAGEQREGQRRDTQYF
TRBJ2-1 TRBV4-1 CASSPGLAGGVFYNEQFF
TRBJ2-1 TRBV7-9 CASIPGEASFNEQFF
TRBJ1-6 TRBV6-5 CASSYEQGGSPLHF
TRBJ2-3 TRBV20-1 CSARGTPTDTQYF
TRBJ1-4 TRBV5-1 CASSAGQINEKLFF